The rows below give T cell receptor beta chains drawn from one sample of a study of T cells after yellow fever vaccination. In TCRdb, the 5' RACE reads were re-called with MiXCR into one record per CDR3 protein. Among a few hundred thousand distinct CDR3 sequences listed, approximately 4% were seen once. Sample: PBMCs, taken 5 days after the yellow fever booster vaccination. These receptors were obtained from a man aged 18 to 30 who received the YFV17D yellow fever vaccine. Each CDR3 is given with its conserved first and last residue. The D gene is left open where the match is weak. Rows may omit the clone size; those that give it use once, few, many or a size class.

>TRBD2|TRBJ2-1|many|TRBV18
CASSPGGGWSYNEQFF
TGTGCCAGCTCACCTGGGGGGGGATGGAGCTACAATGAGCAGTTCTTC
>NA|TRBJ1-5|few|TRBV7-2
CASSLRSGTNQPQHF
TGTGCCAGCAGCCTCAGATCGGGGACAAATCAGCCCCAGCATTTT
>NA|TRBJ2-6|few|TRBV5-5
CASSLPGRSGANVLTF
TGTGCCAGCAGCTTGCCAGGGCGCTCTGGGGCCAACGTCCTGACTTTC
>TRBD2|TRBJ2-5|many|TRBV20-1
CSARDLMTSGVETQYF
TGCAGTGCTAGAGATCTAATGACTAGCGGGGTAGAGACCCAGTACTTC
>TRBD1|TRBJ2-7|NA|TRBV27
CASSTPGTGGPLYEQYF
TGTGCCAGCAGTACCCCTGGTACAGGGGGTCCTCTTTACGAGCAGTACTTC
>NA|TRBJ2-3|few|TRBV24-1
CATSDPGSRTDTQYF
TGTGCCACCAGTGACCCCGGGTCCCGCACAGATACGCAGTATTTT
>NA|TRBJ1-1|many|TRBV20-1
CSALPGTLNTEAFF
TGCAGTGCCCTTCCAGGAACCTTGAACACTGAAGCTTTCTTT
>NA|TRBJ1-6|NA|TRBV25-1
CASSEGTYSNSPLHF
TGTGCCAGCAGTGAAGGGACCTACTCCAATTCACCCCTCCACTTT
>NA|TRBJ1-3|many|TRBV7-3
CASSLDGINSGNTIYF
TGTGCCAGCAGCTTAGATGGAATCAACTCTGGAAACACCATATATTTT
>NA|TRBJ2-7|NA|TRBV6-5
CASSYTTGTSYEQYF
TGTGCCAGCAGTTACACGACTGGCACCTCCTACGAGCAGTACTTC
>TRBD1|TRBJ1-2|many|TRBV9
CASSKAGTGYGYTF
TGTGCCAGCAGTAAAGCCGGGACAGGGTATGGCTACACCTTC
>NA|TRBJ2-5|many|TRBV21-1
CASPYETQYF
TGTGCCAGTCCTTACGAGACCCAGTACTTC
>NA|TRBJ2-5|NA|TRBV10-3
CVIRERETQYF
TGTGTCATCAGGGAACGGGAGACCCAGTACTTC
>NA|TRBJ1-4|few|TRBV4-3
CASSLGGASNEKLFF
TGCGCCAGCAGCCTGGGGGGAGCGAGTAATGAAAAACTGTTTTTT
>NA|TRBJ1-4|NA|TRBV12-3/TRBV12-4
CASSLGNNEKLFF
TGTGCCAGCAGTTTGGGCAATAATGAAAAACTGTTTTTT
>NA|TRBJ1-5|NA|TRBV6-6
CASSFSEGVSNQPQHF
TGTGCCAGCAGTTTCTCGGAGGGGGTTAGCAATCAGCCCCAGCATTTT
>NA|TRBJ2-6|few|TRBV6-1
CASSVPSGANVLTF
TGTGCCAGCAGTGTTCCCTCTGGGGCCAACGTCCTGACTTTC
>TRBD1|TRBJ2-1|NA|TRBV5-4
CASSSGQQSYNGQFF
TGTGCCAGCAGCTCGGGACAGCAGTCCTACAATGGGCAGTTCTTC
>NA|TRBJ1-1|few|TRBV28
CASSPRPGRAEAFF
TGTGCCAGCAGTCCCAGACCCGGACGAGCTGAAGCTTTCTTT
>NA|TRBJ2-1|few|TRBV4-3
CASSQDWISYNEQFF
TGCGCCAGCAGCCAAGATTGGATCTCCTACAATGAGCAGTTCTTC
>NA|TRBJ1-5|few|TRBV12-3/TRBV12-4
CASSFSFQPQHF
TGTGCCAGCAGTTTCAGTTTTCAGCCCCAGCATTTT
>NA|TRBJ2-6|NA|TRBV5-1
CASSDQGSGANVLTF
TGCGCCAGCAGCGACCAAGGCTCTGGGGCCAACGTCCTGACTTTC
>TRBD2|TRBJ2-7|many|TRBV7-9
CASSRGLAGNYEQYF
TGTGCCAGCAGCCGCGGACTAGCGGGGAACTACGAGCAGTACTTC
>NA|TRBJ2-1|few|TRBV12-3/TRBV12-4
CASRIQSLQFF
TGTGCCAGCAGAATCCAATCCCTACAGTTCTTC
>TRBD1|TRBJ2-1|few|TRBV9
CASSRDRVSNNEQFF
TGTGCCAGCAGCCGGGACAGGGTTTCGAACAATGAGCAGTTCTTC
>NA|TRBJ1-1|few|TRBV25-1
CASAAGSTEAFF
TGTGCCAGCGCAGCCGGGAGCACTGAAGCTTTCTTT
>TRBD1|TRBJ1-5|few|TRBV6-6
CASSYLGGQLQPQHF
TGTGCCAGCAGTTACCTTGGGGGACAGCTTCAGCCCCAGCATTTT
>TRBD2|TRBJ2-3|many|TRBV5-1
CASSPSGGGDTQYF
TGCGCCAGCAGCCCTAGCGGGGGTGGAGATACGCAGTATTTT
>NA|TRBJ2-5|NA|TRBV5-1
CASSPGPNPSAETQYF
TGCGCCAGCAGCCCCGGGCCGAATCCCTCTGCGGAGACCCAGTACTTC
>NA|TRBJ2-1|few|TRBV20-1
CSASQEGFNYNEQFF
TGCAGTGCTAGCCAGGAGGGCTTTAACTACAATGAGCAGTTCTTC
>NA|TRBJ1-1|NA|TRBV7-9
CASSPRTAAGAFF
TGTGCCAGCAGCCCCAGGACCGCCGCGGGGGCTTTCTTT
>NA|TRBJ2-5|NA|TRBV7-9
CASSLSTGQTGETQYF
TGTGCCAGCAGCTTGTCAACAGGACAAACGGGAGAGACCCAGTACTTC
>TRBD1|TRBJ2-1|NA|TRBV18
CASSPDRAQGEQFF
TGTGCCAGCTCACCCGACAGGGCCCAGGGGGAGCAGTTCTTC
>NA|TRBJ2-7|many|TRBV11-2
CASSFNSFSYEQYF
TGTGCCAGCAGCTTCAACAGTTTTTCCTACGAGCAGTACTTC
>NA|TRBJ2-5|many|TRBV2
CASSKEGQETQYF
TGTGCCAGCAGTAAGGAGGGCCAAGAGACCCAGTACTTC
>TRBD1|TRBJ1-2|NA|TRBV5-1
CSSSLVGDRVVSGYTF
TGCTCCAGCAGCTTGGTTGGGGACAGGGTGGTTTCTGGCTACACCTTC
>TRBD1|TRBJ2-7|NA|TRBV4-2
CASSQAGQLYEQYF
TGTGCCAGCAGCCAAGCGGGACAGCTCTACGAGCAGTACTTC